This TCR beta chain was captured by sequencing in a study of cytomegalovirus exposure and HLA in healthy donors. V was clipped by 1 base and J by 4 bases, with 15 bases between them. The CDR3 has 16 residues. The germline CDR1 and CDR2 sequences are SGDLS and YYNGEE. Vbeta (60) and Jbeta (13) primers were used in the PCR. TCRdb's table, derived via immunoSEQ multiplex PCR, lists solely in-frame clones and lacks some. The table for this sample gives around 46,000 clones. The sequence was obtained from a woman in her forties in good health and CMV-seronegative. The rearrangement joins TRBV9 to TRBJ2-1; tentatively, D is TRBD2 (5 bases). The sample consisted of PBMCs. The CDR3 nucleotides read TGTGCCAGCAGCGTAACGGATAGCGTCCAATACAATGAGCAGTTCTTC. Amino acid sequence: CASSVTDSVQYNEQFF.